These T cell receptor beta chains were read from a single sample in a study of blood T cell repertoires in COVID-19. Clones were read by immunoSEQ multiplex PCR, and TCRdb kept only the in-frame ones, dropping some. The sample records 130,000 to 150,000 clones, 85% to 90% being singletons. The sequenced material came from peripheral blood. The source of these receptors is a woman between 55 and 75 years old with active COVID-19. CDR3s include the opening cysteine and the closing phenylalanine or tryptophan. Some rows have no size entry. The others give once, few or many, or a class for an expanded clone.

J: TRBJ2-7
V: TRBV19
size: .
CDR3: CASSRDFSYEQYF

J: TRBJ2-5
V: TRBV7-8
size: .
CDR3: CASSLAGVETQYF

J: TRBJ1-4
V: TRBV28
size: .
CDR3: CASSRQGASNEKLFF

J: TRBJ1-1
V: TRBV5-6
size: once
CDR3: CASSLPGGSTEAFF

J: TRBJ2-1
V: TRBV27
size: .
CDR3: CASSLRLSSGGHSYNEQFF

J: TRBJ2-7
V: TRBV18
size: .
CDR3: CASSPLARGLSYEQYF

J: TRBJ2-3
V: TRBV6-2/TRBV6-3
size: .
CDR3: CASSYVRGRAASTDTQYF

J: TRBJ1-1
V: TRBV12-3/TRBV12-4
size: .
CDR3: CASSSLKGIEAFF

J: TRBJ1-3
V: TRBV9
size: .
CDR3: CASSVQGAGNTIYF

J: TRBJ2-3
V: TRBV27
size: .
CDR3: CASSSKDTQYF

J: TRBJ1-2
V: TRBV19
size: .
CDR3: CASSMERRAVYGYTF

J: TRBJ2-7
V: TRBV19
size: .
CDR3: CASSTLTGVSSYEQYF

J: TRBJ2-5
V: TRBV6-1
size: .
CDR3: CASSEVAGGGKETQYF

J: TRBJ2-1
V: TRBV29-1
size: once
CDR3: CSVERTGTGGVRNEQFF

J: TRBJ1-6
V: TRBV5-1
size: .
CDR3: CASSLTESSYNSPLHF

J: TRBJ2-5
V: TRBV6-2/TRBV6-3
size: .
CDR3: CASSFTAYQETQYF